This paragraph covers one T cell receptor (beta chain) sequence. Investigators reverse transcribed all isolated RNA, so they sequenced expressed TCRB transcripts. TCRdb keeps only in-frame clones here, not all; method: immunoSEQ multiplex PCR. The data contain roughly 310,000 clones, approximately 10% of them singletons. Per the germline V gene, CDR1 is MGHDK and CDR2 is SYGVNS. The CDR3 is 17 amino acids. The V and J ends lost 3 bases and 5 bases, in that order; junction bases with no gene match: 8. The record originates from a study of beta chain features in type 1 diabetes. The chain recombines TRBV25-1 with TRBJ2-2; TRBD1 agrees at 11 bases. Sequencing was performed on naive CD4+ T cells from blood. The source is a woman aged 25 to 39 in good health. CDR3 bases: TGTGCCAGCAGTGAGACCCCGGGACAGGGGGATACCGGGGAGCTGTTTTTT. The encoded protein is CASSETPGQGDTGELFF. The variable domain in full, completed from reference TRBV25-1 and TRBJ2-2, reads EADIYQTPRYLVIGTGKKITLECSQTMGHDKMYWYQQDPGMELHLIHYSYGVNSTEKGDLSSESTVSRIRTEHFPLTLESARPSHTSQYLCASSETPGQGDTGELFFGEGSRLTVL.